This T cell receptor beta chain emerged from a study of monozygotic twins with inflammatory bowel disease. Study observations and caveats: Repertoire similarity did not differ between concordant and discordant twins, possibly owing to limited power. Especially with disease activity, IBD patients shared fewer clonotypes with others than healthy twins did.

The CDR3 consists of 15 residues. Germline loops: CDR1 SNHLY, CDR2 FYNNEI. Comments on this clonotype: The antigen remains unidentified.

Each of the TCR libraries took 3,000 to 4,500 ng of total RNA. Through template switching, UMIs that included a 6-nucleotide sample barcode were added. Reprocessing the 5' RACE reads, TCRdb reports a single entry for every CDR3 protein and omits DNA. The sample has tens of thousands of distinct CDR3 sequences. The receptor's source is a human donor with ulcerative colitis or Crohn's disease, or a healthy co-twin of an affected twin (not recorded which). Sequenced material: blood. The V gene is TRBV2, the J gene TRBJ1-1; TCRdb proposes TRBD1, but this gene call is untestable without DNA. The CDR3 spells CASIPPGGMNTEAFF.